This TCR beta chain comes out of a study of CD8+ T cells in alopecia areata. Reverse transcribed after extraction, RNA yielded cDNA as the sequencing template. Using immunoSEQ multiplex PCR, the repertoire was profiled, and TCRdb retains in-frame clones only, with some absent. The table records just over 150,000 clones, about 50% of them present only once. With regard to this clone: The antigen is unknown.

Whole-study findings and limits: Affected lesional scalp, above all in alopecia totalis/universalis, was more clonal than normal scalp.

PBMCs served as the source from which CD4+ and CD8+ T cells were sorted. V lost 1 base, J lost 10 bases, and 11 bases stayed unmatched. The CDR3 runs 14 residues. From germline, CDR1 is SGDLS and CDR2 YYNGEE. The chain has TRBV9 and TRBJ2-7; 7 bases map to TRBD1. This TCR was sampled from a human donor with alopecia areata. Sample: CD8+ T cells sorted from blood, taken at week 0. In nucleotides, the CDR3 is TGTGCCAGCAGCGTAAAGGGGGCGGCCGAAGTACAGTACTTC. It is translated as CASSVKGAAEVQYF.